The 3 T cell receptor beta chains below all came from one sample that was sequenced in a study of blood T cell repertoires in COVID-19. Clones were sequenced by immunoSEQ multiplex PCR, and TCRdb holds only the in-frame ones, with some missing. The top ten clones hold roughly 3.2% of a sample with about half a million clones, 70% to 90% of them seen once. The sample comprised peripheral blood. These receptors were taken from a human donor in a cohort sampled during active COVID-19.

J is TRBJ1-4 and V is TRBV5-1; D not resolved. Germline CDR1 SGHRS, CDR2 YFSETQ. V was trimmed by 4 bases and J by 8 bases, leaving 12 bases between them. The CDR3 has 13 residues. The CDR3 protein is CASSTEFGEKLFF. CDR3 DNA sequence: TGCGCCAGCAGCACCGAATTTGGCGAAAAACTGTTTTTT.

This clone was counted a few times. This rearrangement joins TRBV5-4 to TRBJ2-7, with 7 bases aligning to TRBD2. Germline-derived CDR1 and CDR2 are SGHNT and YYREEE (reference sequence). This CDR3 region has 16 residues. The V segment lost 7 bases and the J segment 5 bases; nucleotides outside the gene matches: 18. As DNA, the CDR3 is TGTGCCAGCCAGCAGCTTGAGGGGAGGGCCGACCACGAGCAGTACTTC. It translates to CASQQLEGRADHEQYF.

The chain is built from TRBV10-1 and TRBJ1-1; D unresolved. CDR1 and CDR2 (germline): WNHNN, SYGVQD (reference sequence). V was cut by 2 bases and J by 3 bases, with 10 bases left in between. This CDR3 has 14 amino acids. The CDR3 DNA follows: TGCGCCAGCAGTGAGGCGTCGGACTACACTGAAGCTTTCTTT. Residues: CASSEASDYTEAFF.